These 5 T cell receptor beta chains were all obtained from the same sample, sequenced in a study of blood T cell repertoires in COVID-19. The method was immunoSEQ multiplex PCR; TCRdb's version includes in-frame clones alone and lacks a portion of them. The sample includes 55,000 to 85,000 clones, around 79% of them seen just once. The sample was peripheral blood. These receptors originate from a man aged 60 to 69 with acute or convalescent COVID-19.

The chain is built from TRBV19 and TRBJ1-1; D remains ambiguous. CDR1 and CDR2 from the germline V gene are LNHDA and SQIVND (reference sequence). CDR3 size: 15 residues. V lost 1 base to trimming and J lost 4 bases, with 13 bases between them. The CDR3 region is CASSIGAPSGTEAFF. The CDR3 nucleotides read TGTGCCAGTAGTATAGGAGCGCCGAGTGGCACTGAAGCTTTCTTT.

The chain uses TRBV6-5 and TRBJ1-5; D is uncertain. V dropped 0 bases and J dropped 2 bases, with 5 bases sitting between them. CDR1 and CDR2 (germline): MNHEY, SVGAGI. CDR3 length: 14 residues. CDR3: CASSYSQRNQPQHF. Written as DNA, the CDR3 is TGTGCCAGCAGTTACTCACAGCGCAATCAGCCCCAGCATTTT.

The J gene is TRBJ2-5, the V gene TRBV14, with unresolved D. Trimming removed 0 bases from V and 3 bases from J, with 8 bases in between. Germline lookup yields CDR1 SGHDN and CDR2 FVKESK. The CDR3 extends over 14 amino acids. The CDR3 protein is CASSQDTNKETQYF. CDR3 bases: TGTGCCAGCAGCCAAGACACGAACAAAGAGACCCAGTACTTC. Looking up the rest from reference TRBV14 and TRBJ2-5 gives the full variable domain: EAGVTQFPSHSVIEKGQTVTLRCDPISGHDNLYWYRRVMGKEIKFLLHFVKESKQDESGMPNNRFLAERTGGTYSTLKVQPAELEDSGVYFCASSQDTNKETQYFGPGTRLLVL.

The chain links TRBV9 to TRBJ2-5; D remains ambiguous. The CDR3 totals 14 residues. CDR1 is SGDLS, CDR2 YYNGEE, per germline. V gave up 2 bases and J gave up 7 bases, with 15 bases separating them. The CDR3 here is CASSVGLAVGTQYF. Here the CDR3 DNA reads TGTGCCAGCAGCGTTGGCCTGGCGGTGGGGACCCAGTACTTC.

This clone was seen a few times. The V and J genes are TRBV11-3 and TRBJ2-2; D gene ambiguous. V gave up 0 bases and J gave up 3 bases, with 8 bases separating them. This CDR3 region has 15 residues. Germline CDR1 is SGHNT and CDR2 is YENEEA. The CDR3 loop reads CASSLDLQDTGELFF. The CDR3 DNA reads TGTGCCAGCAGCTTAGATCTTCAGGACACCGGGGAGCTGTTTTTT.